The rows below give T cell receptor beta chains drawn from one sample of a study of PD-1 blockade in classical Hodgkin lymphoma. Profiled with immunoSEQ multiplex PCR; TCRdb holds only in-frame clones, not every one. The table lists roughly 29,000 clones, roughly nine tenths of them singletons. The source material was peripheral blood mononuclear cells (PBMCs). The receptors come from a human donor with classical Hodgkin lymphoma. Both conserved end residues are part of each CDR3. A D gene is named only where the DNA matches it firmly. A clone size is listed for some rows: how often the clone was seen (once, few, many), or a class if it is expanded.

>TRBV21-1|NA|TRBJ2-5|NA
CASSKDEAGYETQYF
TGTGCCAGCAGCAAAGACGAAGCGGGTTATGAGACCCAGTACTTC
>TRBV28|NA|TRBJ2-2|NA
CATSEASTGELFF
TGTGCCACCAGCGAAGCATCCACCGGGGAGCTGTTTTTT
>TRBV7-9|NA|TRBJ1-1|NA
CASSAQSSNTEAFF
TGTGCCAGCAGCGCCCAGTCCTCGAACACTGAAGCTTTCTTT
>TRBV28|NA|TRBJ1-1|TRBD1
CASSSFLVTGGGEAFF
TGTGCCAGCAGTTCCTTTTTGGTGACAGGGGGAGGCGAAGCTTTCTTT
>TRBV9|once|TRBJ2-7|TRBD2
CASSETGTSGIYEQYF
TGTGCCAGCAGCGAAACCGGGACTAGCGGGATCTACGAGCAGTACTTC
>TRBV7-6|NA|TRBJ2-3|TRBD2
CASSLGTSGGGGDTQYF
TGTGCCAGCAGCCTGGGGACTAGCGGGGGTGGTGGAGATACGCAGTATTTT
>TRBV5-1|NA|TRBJ2-7|NA
CASSPGQPGTYEQYF
TGCGCCAGCAGCCCGGGACAACCTGGGACCTACGAGCAGTACTTC
>TRBV7-2|NA|TRBJ1-5|TRBD1
CASRTGGSNQPQHF
TGTGCCAGCAGAACAGGGGGAAGCAATCAGCCCCAGCATTTT
>TRBV20-1|NA|TRBJ1-2|TRBD1
CSADRDYGYTF
TGCAGTGCTGACAGGGACTATGGCTACACCTTC
>TRBV19|NA|TRBJ1-5|TRBD1
CASSRQGGSNQPQHF
TGTGCCAGTAGTCGACAGGGTGGTAGCAATCAGCCCCAGCATTTT
>TRBV7-2|NA|TRBJ2-4|NA
CASSRSGTGTKHF
TGTGCCAGCAGCCGAAGCGGAACAGGGACGAAACACTTC
>TRBV4-3|NA|TRBJ2-3|TRBD2
CASSPGLADTDTQYF
TGCGCCAGCAGCCCGGGACTAGCGGACACAGATACGCAGTATTTT
>TRBV29-1|NA|TRBJ2-5|TRBD1
CSVDGVTGGRETQYF
TGCAGCGTTGATGGCGTAACAGGGGGCCGGGAGACCCAGTACTTC
>TRBV29-1|NA|TRBJ2-7|NA
CSVLGGPNYEQYF
TGCAGCGTTCTCGGGGGCCCTAACTACGAGCAGTACTTC
>TRBV5-4|NA|TRBJ1-1|NA
CASSFGVALEAFF
TGTGCCAGCAGCTTTGGCGTGGCGTTGGAAGCTTTCTTT
>TRBV10-3|NA|TRBJ2-2|NA
CAISEREAGELFF
TGTGCCATCAGTGAAAGGGAGGCCGGGGAGCTGTTTTTT
>TRBV30|NA|TRBJ2-7|NA
CRGQGVYEQYF
TGCCGCGGACAAGGGGTCTACGAGCAGTACTTC
>TRBV6-5|NA|TRBJ2-2|NA
CASSTLVLGGWELFF
TGTGCCAGCAGTACCCTCGTTCTGGGGGGTTGGGAGCTGTTTTTT
>TRBV5-4|few|TRBJ2-7|TRBD2
CASSAGTSGLEQYF
TGTGCCAGCAGCGCCGGGACTAGTGGCCTCGAGCAGTACTTC
>TRBV5-1|NA|TRBJ2-1|NA
CAGSLTGPEVNEQFF
TGCGCCGGCAGCTTGACAGGCCCGGAGGTCAATGAGCAGTTCTTC
>TRBV4-3|NA|TRBJ1-3|NA
CASSQGEGRGNTIYF
TGCGCCAGCAGCCAAGGGGAGGGTAGGGGAAACACCATATATTTT
>TRBV5-5|NA|TRBJ2-3|NA
CASSPSGRLTDTQYF
TGTGCCAGCAGCCCCTCGGGGCGTCTCACAGATACGCAGTATTTT
>TRBV18|NA|TRBJ2-7|NA
CASSPSQTYEQYF
TGTGCCAGCTCACCATCACAGACCTACGAGCAGTACTTC
>TRBV10-3|NA|TRBJ1-2|TRBD1
CAISRGRLDGYTF
TGTGCCATCAGCAGGGGGCGGCTCGATGGCTACACCTTC
>TRBV18|NA|TRBJ2-2|TRBD1
CASSTLTGWATGELFF
TGTGCCAGCTCAACACTGACAGGGTGGGCCACCGGGGAGCTGTTTTTT
>TRBV7-2|NA|TRBJ1-1|NA
CASSLRLEAEAFF
TGTGCCAGCAGCTTACGATTGGAGGCTGAAGCTTTCTTT
>TRBV7-8|NA|TRBJ2-1|NA
CASSEIGGGPYNEQFF
TGTGCCAGCAGCGAGATAGGGGGAGGACCTTACAATGAGCAGTTCTTC
>TRBV11-2|NA|TRBJ2-3|NA
CASSTGSGRDTQYF
TGTGCCAGCAGCACAGGATCGGGGAGGGATACGCAGTATTTT
>TRBV7-6|NA|TRBJ2-2|NA
CASSSAGIIGELFF
TGTGCCAGCAGCTCCGCGGGAATTATCGGGGAGCTGTTTTTT
>TRBV4-1|NA|TRBJ2-5|NA
CASSQLNMLAYGTQYF
TGCGCCAGCAGCCAGCTGAACATGCTAGCGTACGGGACCCAGTACTTC
>TRBV28|NA|TRBJ1-1|TRBD1
CASKRYQGAANTEAFF
TGTGCCAGCAAACGGTATCAGGGGGCCGCGAACACTGAAGCTTTCTTT
>TRBV18|NA|TRBJ2-5|TRBD1
CASSPRDSQETQYF
TGTGCCAGCTCACCCAGGGACAGCCAAGAGACCCAGTACTTC
>TRBV18|NA|TRBJ1-3|NA
CASSPPGIRNTIYF
TGTGCCAGCTCACCACCGGGAATTCGAAACACCATATATTTT
>TRBV5-4|NA|TRBJ1-2|TRBD1
CASSLALQGANYGYTF
TGTGCCAGCAGCCTGGCTCTTCAGGGGGCTAACTATGGCTACACCTTC
>TRBV18|NA|TRBJ1-1|NA
CASSPGQLMNTEAFF
TGTGCCAGCTCACCTGGACAGCTAATGAACACTGAAGCTTTCTTT
>TRBV5-4|NA|TRBJ1-3|NA
CASSTSRGVFSGNTIYF
TGTGCCAGCAGCACCTCCCGAGGGGTCTTCTCTGGAAACACCATATATTTT
>TRBV9|NA|TRBJ1-1|NA
CASSVTGLNTEAFF
TGTGCCAGCAGCGTAACAGGGTTGAACACTGAAGCTTTCTTT
>TRBV4-1|NA|TRBJ2-7|TRBD1
CASSQGTGYEQYF
TGCGCCAGCAGCCAAGGGACAGGCTACGAGCAGTACTTC
>TRBV28|NA|TRBJ2-5|NA
CASSWAGTEKETQYF
TGTGCCAGCTCCTGGGCTGGGACGGAAAAAGAGACCCAGTACTTC
>TRBV27|NA|TRBJ2-5|NA
CASSPPGGETQYF
TGTGCCAGCAGTCCCCCCGGGGGAGAGACCCAGTACTTC
>TRBV7-2|once|TRBJ2-1|NA
CASSLLVGNEQFF
TGTGCCAGCAGCCTCCTTGTTGGCAATGAGCAGTTCTTC
>TRBV7-2|NA|TRBJ2-3|NA
CASSARDTQYF
TGTGCCAGCAGCGCCAGGGATACGCAGTATTTT
>TRBV27|once|TRBJ1-5|NA
CASRMGGDQPQHF
TGTGCCAGCAGGATGGGCGGGGATCAGCCCCAGCATTTT
>TRBV18|once|TRBJ1-3|NA
CASSPSASDGNTIYF
TGTGCCAGCTCACCATCCGCTTCGGATGGAAACACCATATATTTT
>TRBV29-1|NA|TRBJ1-4|TRBD1
CSVQGTDEKLFF
TGCAGCGTTCAAGGGACAGATGAAAAACTGTTTTTT
>TRBV6-1|NA|TRBJ2-2|NA
CASSEEGGSNTGELFF
TGTGCCAGCAGTGAAGAAGGGGGATCGAACACCGGGGAGCTGTTTTTT
>TRBV11-3|NA|TRBJ2-3|NA
CASSLDRQVTQYF
TGTGCCAGCAGCTTAGATAGACAGGTTACGCAGTATTTT
>TRBV28|NA|TRBJ1-1|TRBD1
CASGQGQEGAFF
TGTGCCAGCGGCCAAGGACAGGAAGGGGCTTTCTTT
>TRBV7-6|NA|TRBJ2-1|NA
CASSLERGKSYNEQFF
TGTGCCAGCAGCTTAGAGCGCGGGAAGTCCTACAATGAGCAGTTCTTC
>TRBV29-1|NA|TRBJ2-1|NA
CSVVQGSNEQFF
TGCAGCGTCGTTCAGGGGTCCAATGAGCAGTTCTTC
>TRBV5-1|NA|TRBJ2-1|TRBD2
CASSRTSGNNEQFF
TGCGCCAGCAGTAGGACTAGCGGGAACAATGAGCAGTTCTTC
>TRBV18|NA|TRBJ2-1|NA
CASSPPSQIYSNEQFF
TGTGCCAGCTCACCACCGAGTCAAATTTACTCCAATGAGCAGTTCTTC